These T cell receptor beta chains were read from a single sample in a study of blood T cell repertoires in COVID-19. TCRdb's table, derived via immunoSEQ multiplex PCR, lists solely in-frame clones and lacks some. This repertoire shows under 400,000 clones, roughly 90% found once; its top ten account for approximately 1%. The sequencing input was PBMCs or T cells enriched from blood (not recorded which). These receptors were taken from a woman in her 30s who had been exposed to COVID-19. The CDR3 runs from the conserved cysteine through the conserved F or W. The order of the fields is clone size, J gene, D gene, V gene, CDR3 protein, CDR3 DNA. D genes are given only for firm matches. A row's size may be missing; if present it is once, few, many or a size class.

clone_size: -
j_call: TRBJ1-2
d_call: -
v_call: TRBV19
cdr3_aa: CAIGQRNYGYTF
cdr3_nt: TGTGCCATCGGACAGAGAAACTATGGCTACACCTTC

clone_size: -
j_call: TRBJ2-2
d_call: TRBD2
v_call: TRBV9
cdr3_aa: CASSPSGGSNTGELFF
cdr3_nt: TGTGCCAGCAGCCCCTCCGGGGGGTCCAACACCGGGGAGCTGTTTTTT

clone_size: -
j_call: TRBJ2-6
d_call: -
v_call: TRBV5-1
cdr3_aa: CASSLVRGLRSGANVLTF
cdr3_nt: TGCGCCAGCAGCTTGGTAAGGGGGTTGAGGTCTGGGGCCAACGTCCTGACTTTC

clone_size: -
j_call: TRBJ2-5
d_call: -
v_call: TRBV29-1
cdr3_aa: CSVPSGIQETQYF
cdr3_nt: TGCAGCGTCCCCTCAGGGATCCAAGAGACCCAGTACTTC

clone_size: -
j_call: TRBJ1-6
d_call: -
v_call: TRBV30
cdr3_aa: CAWSSVRRGSPLHF
cdr3_nt: TGTGCCTGGAGTTCGGTCAGACGAGGTTCACCCCTCCACTTT

clone_size: -
j_call: TRBJ1-5
d_call: TRBD1
v_call: TRBV28
cdr3_aa: CASSPSTGGERQPQHF
cdr3_nt: TGTGCCAGCAGTCCCTCGACAGGGGGAGAGAGGCAGCCCCAGCATTTT

clone_size: once
j_call: TRBJ1-3
d_call: TRBD1
v_call: TRBV6-5
cdr3_aa: CASSYSTGAGNTIYF
cdr3_nt: TGTGCCAGCAGTTACTCGACAGGGGCTGGAAACACCATATATTTT

clone_size: -
j_call: TRBJ2-4
d_call: TRBD2
v_call: TRBV9
cdr3_aa: CASSPAAGGGNIQYF
cdr3_nt: TGTGCCAGCAGCCCAGCGGCGGGGGGAGGGAACATTCAGTACTTC

clone_size: -
j_call: TRBJ2-5
d_call: TRBD2
v_call: TRBV7-7
cdr3_aa: CASGQLGTSLQETQYF
cdr3_nt: TGTGCCAGCGGACAGCTCGGGACTAGCCTTCAAGAGACCCAGTACTTC

clone_size: -
j_call: TRBJ2-7
d_call: TRBD1
v_call: TRBV28
cdr3_aa: CASRDGQGWYYEQYF
cdr3_nt: TGTGCCAGCAGGGACGGACAGGGGTGGTACTACGAGCAGTACTTC

clone_size: -
j_call: TRBJ1-5
d_call: -
v_call: TRBV30
cdr3_aa: CAWSSQGNQPQHF
cdr3_nt: TGTGCCTGGAGTTCACAGGGTAATCAGCCCCAGCATTTT